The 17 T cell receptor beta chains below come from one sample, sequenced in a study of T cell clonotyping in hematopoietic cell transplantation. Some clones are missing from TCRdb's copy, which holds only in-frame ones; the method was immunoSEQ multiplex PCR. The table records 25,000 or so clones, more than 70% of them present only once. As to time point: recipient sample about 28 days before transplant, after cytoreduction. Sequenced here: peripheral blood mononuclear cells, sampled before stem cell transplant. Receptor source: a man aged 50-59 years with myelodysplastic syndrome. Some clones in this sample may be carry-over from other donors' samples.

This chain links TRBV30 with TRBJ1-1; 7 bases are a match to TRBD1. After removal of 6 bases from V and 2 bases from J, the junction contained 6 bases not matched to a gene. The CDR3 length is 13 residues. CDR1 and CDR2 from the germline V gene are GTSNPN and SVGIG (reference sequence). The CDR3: CACSTGANTEAFF. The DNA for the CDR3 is TGTGCCTGTAGTACAGGGGCAAACACTGAAGCTTTCTTT.

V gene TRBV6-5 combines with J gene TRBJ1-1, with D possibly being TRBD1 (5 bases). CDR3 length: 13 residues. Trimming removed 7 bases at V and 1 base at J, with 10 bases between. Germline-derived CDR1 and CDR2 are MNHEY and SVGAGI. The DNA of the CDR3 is TGTGCCAGCACCGACAGTCCGAACACTGAAGCTTTCTTT. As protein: CASTDSPNTEAFF.

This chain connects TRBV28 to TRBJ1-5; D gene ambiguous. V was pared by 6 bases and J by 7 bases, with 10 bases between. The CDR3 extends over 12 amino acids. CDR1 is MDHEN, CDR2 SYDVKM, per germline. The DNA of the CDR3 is TGTGCCAGCAGCACCGGGTACCAGCCCCAGCATTTT. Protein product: CASSTGYQPQHF. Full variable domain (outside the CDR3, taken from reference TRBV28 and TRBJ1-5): DVKVTQSSRYLVKRTGEKVFLECVQDMDHENMFWYRQDPGLGLRLIYFSYDVKMKEKGDIPEGYSVSREKKERFSLILESASTNQTSMYLCASSTGYQPQHFGDGTRLSIL.

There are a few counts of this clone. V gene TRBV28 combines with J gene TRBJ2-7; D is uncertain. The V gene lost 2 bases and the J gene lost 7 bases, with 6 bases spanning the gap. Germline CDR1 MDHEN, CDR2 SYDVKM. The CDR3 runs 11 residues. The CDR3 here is CASSLGAEQYF. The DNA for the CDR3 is TGTGCCAGCAGTTTAGGTGCAGAGCAGTACTTC.

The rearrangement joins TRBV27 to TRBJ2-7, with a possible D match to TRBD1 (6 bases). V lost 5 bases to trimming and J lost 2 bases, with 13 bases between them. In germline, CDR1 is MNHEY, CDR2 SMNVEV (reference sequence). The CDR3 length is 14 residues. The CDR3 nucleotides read TGTGCCAGCAGTCCCGTAAAGGGGGCCTACGAGCAGTACTTC. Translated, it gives CASSPVKGAYEQYF.

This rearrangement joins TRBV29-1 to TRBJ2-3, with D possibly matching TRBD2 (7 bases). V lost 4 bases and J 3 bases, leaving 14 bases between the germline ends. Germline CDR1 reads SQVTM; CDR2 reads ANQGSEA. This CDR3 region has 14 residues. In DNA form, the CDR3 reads TGCAGCGTTGGGGGGGGCACAGGGACAGATACGCAGTATTTT. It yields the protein CSVGGGTGTDTQYF.

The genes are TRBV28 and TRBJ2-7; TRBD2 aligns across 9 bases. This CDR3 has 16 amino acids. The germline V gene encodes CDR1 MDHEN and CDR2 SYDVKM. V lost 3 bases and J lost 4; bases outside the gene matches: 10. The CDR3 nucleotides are TGTGCCAGCAGTTTCCATTTAGCGGGAGTGGAGTACGAGCAGTACTTC. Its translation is CASSFHLAGVEYEQYF.

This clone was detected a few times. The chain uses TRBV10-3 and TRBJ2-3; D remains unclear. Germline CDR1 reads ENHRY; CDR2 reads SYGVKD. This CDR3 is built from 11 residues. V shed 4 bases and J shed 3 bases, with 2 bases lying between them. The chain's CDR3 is CAISATDTQYF. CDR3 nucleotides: TGTGCCATCAGTGCAACAGATACGCAGTATTTT.

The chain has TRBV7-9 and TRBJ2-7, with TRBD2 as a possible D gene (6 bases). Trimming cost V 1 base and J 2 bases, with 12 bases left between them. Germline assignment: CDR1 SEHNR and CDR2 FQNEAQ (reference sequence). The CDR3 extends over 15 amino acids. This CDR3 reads CASSLGGAGPYEQYF. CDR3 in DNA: TGTGCCAGCAGCTTAGGCGGGGCAGGACCCTACGAGCAGTACTTC.

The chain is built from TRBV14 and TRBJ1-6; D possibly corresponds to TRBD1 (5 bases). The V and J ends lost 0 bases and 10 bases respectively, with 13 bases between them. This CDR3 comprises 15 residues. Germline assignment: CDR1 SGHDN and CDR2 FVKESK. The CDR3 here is CASSQDPGGRSPLHF. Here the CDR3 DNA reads TGTGCCAGCAGCCAAGATCCGGGGGGTAGGTCACCCCTCCACTTT.

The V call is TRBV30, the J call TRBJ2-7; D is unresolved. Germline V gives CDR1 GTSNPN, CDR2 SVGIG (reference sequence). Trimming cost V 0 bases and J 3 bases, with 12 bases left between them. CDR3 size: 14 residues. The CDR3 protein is CAWSVPRELYEQYF. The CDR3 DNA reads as TGTGCCTGGAGTGTTCCTAGGGAACTCTACGAGCAGTACTTC.

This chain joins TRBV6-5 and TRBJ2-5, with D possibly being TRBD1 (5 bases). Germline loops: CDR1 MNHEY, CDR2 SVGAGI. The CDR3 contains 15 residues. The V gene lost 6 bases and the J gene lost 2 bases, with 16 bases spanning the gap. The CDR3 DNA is TGTGCCAGCAGGCGCGACAGCCACCATCAAGAGACCCAGTACTTC. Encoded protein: CASRRDSHHQETQYF.

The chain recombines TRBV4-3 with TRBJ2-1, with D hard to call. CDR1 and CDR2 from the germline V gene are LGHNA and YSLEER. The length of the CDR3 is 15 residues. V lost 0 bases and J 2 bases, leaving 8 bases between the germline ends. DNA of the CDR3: TGCGCCAGCAGCCAAGAGCTAGTTCCCTACAATGAGCAGTTCTTC. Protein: CASSQELVPYNEQFF.

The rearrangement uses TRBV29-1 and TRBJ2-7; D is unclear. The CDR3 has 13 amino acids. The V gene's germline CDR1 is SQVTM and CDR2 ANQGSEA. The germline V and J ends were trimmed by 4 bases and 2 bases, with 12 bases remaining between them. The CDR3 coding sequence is TGCAGCGTTGTGGATCCGGTGGCCTACGAGCAGTACTTC. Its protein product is CSVVDPVAYEQYF.

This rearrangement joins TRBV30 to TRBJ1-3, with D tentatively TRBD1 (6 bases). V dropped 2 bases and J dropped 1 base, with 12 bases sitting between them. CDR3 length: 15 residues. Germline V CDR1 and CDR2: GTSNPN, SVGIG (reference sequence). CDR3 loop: CAWSLGGWSGNTIYF. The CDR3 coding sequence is TGTGCCTGGAGTTTAGGGGGATGGTCTGGAAACACCATATATTTT.

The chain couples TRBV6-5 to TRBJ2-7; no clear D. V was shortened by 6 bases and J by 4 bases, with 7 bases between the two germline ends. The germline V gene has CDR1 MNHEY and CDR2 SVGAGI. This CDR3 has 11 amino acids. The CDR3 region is CASRQGYEQYF. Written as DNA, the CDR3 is TGTGCCAGCAGGCAAGGGTACGAGCAGTACTTC.

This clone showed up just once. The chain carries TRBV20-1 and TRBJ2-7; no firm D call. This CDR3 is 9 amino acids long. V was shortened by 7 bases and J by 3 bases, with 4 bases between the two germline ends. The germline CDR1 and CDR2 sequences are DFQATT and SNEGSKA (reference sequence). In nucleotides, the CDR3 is TGCAGTGACGACTACGAGCAGTACTTC. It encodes CSDDYEQYF.